This record covers a single T cell receptor (beta chain). Its antigen specificity is not known. Mismatch with germline at one junction end may stem from a read error. TCR repertoires of sorted CD4+ and CD8+ blood T cells from severe aplastic anemia patients and healthy subjects were deep-sequenced in the study. Ficoll-Paque density gradient centrifugation was used to isolate peripheral blood mononuclear cells. Before DNA was extracted, CD4+ and CD8+ T cells were sorted using either FACS or magnetic beads. The germline V gene gives CDR1 as SNHLY and CDR2 as FYNNEI. The CDR3 measures 14 amino acids from cysteine to phenylalanine. The DNA shown is the 42-base CDR3, in frame from base 1. This record belongs to a study of CD8+CD57+ T cells in acquired aplastic anemia (dated by TCRdb to 2017 to 2018). Notes on the research overall: Extracted DNA from sorted CD4+ and CD8+ cells averaged approximately 3 ug, ranging from roughly 0.19 to 27.4 ug. Mean read counts for healthy donor samples were approximately 10 million for CD4+ cells and 11.0 million for CD8+ cells.

Profiling of TCR beta VDJ combinations and CDR3 sequences used genomic DNA as the template. An Illumina HiSeq 2000 was used for TCR repertoire sequencing. The study's own analysis went as follows. TRBV/TRBJ rearrangement plots, CDR3 size and DJ length profiles, and Simpson's diversity index were used to assess repertoires. The most abundant DNA sequence in the deep sequencing data was defined as the immunodominant clone. CDR3 amino acid sequences were screened for sharing across subjects and were compared with published repertoires and the VDJdb database. TCRdb's own reprocessing of the public reads used fastp at Q25 and MiXCR and kept productive beta chains. Identical CDR3 proteins give one entry, which carries the most common genes and DNA. The V and J calls, along with clone size, are taken from TCRdb and not from the paper's own processing. The sample has about 180,000 distinct CDR3 sequences on record, 35% to 50% of them singletons. 2.5% to 3.5% of the sample belongs to the ten largest clones.

The research as a whole found: Around 31 CD8+ CDR3 sequences were shared between patients and controls but appeared highly expressed in patients and within their immunodominant clones. CD8+ Simpson's diversity did not differ significantly between patients and healthy controls (P=0.060).

This chain joins TRBV2 to TRBJ1-1; the D gene cannot be resolved reliably. The origin of this receptor is a human donor in good health. Sequencing was performed on sorted CD4+, CD8+, or CD8+CD57+ T cells (not recorded which) from PBMCs. The bases read TGTGCCAGCAGTGACAGTCCTTCGCGGACTGAAGCCTTCTTT. It specifies CASSDSPSRTEAFF.